One TCR beta chain is described in this entry. The data originate from a study of OX40 agonist ivuxolimab in advanced cancers. On the study more broadly: Ivuxolimab is an agonistic anti-OX40 (CD134) antibody, and patients were treated with it. Anti-PD-1, anti-PD-L1 or anti-CTLA-4 therapy given earlier was allowed, and roughly 38% had some. Hepatocellular carcinoma, melanoma, renal cell or head and neck cancer occurred in dose-escalation patients.

The assay was immunoSEQ multiplex PCR, and TCRdb's table has in-frame clones only and misses some. The sample carries 30,000 to 45,000 clones, 70% to 90% recorded once. The origin of this receptor is an adult with an advanced solid tumor such as melanoma, head and neck, liver or kidney cancer. This specimen was CD4+ or CD8+ T cells sorted from blood, taken in a trial of the OX40 agonist ivuxolimab.

The CDR3 DNA sequence: TGTGCCAGCAGTGAAACTAATGGGGTGTCGGACTCACGGGGCGAGCAGTTCTTC. Residues: CASSETNGVSDSRGEQFF. J is TRBJ2-1 and V is TRBV2; D may be TRBD1 or TRBD2 (5 bases each). The CDR3 has 18 residues. The V gene's germline CDR1 is SNHLY and CDR2 FYNNEI. Trimming stripped 2 bases from V and 10 bases from J, with 27 bases between.